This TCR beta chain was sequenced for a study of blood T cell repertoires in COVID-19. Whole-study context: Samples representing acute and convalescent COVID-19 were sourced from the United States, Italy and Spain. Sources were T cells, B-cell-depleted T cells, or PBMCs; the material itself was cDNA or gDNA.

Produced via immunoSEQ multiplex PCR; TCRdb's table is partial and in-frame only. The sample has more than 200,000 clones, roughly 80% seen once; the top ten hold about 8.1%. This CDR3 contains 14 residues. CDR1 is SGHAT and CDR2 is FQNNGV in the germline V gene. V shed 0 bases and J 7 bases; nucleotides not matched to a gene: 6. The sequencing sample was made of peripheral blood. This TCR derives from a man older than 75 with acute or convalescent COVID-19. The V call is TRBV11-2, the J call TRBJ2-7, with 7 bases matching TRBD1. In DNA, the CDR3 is TGTGCCAGCAGCTTAGATCACGCGACAGGGGAGCAGTACTTC. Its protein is CASSLDHATGEQYF. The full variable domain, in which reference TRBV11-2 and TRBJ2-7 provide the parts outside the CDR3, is EAGVAQSPRYKIIEKRQSVAFWCNPISGHATLYWYQQILGQGPKLLIQFQNNGVVDDSQLPKDRFSAERLKGVDSTLKIQPAKLEDSAVYLCASSLDHATGEQYFGPGTRLTVT.